A single sample gave rise to the 26 T cell receptor beta chains below, sequenced in a study of shared clonotypes between healthy human individuals. The repertoire was sequenced with immunoSEQ multiplex PCR; TCRdb's copy has only in-frame clones and lacks some. In the table there are about a million clones, 60% to 80% of which are singletons. Specimen: memory CD4+ T cells sorted from blood. As to subset: CD45RA-negative fraction. These receptors were collected from a man aged 18 to 29 in good health.

The chain is built from TRBV30 and TRBJ1-1; D is uncertain. The length of the CDR3 is 14 residues. The V and J ends lost 7 bases and 0 bases respectively, with 15 bases between them. Germline-derived CDR1 and CDR2 are GTSNPN and SVGIG (reference sequence). Here the CDR3 reads CASKRASMNTEAFF. CDR3 DNA sequence: TGTGCCTCAAAACGGGCCTCCATGAACACTGAAGCTTTCTTT.

The chain employs TRBV19 and TRBJ2-2; D unresolved. Germline CDR1 and CDR2: LNHDA and SQIVND (reference sequence). The CDR3 contains 14 residues. The germline V and J ends were trimmed by 6 bases and 5 bases, with 13 bases remaining between them. In nucleotides, the CDR3 is TGTGCCAGTAGAGAAAGTGGCGAGACCGGGGAGCTGTTTTTT. The encoded protein is CASRESGETGELFF.

This chain connects TRBV19 to TRBJ2-3; D may match TRBD1 or TRBD2 (5 bases each). The CDR3 has 16 residues. With 5 bases removed from V and 1 base from J, the gap between germline ends came to 16 bases. CDR1 is LNHDA, CDR2 SQIVND, per germline (reference sequence). The CDR3 is CASSRTQGRGTDTQYF. For the CDR3, the DNA is TGTGCCAGTAGTCGGACTCAGGGACGCGGCACAGATACGCAGTATTTT.

The V and J genes are TRBV18 and TRBJ2-6, with D tentatively TRBD2 (6 bases). This CDR3 has 18 residues. Germline lookup yields CDR1 KGHSH and CDR2 LQKENI. The V end lost 1 base, the J end lost 0 bases, and 13 bases lay between the germline ends. The CDR3 loop reads CASSPLVAERSGANVLTF. The CDR3 bases are TGTGCCAGCTCACCACTGGTAGCGGAGCGCTCTGGGGCCAACGTCCTGACTTTC.

This clone was observed a single time. The J gene is TRBJ2-6, the V gene TRBV4-3; D call uncertain. V was cut by 0 bases and J by 1 base, with 7 bases left in between. In germline, CDR1 is LGHNA, CDR2 YSLEER. CDR3 length equals 16 residues. The CDR3: CASSQDWLSGANVLTF. The CDR3 DNA reads TGCGCCAGCAGCCAAGATTGGCTATCTGGGGCCAACGTCCTGACTTTC.

The chain recombines TRBV6-5 with TRBJ2-7; TRBD2 aligns across 13 bases. The CDR3 sequence is 15 residues long. CDR1 and CDR2 (germline): MNHEY, SVGAGI. V gave up 7 bases and J gave up 2 bases; unmatched junction bases: 5. The CDR3 nucleotides are TGTGCCAGCAAACTTGGGACTAGCGGGGCCTACGAGCAGTACTTC. Its protein is CASKLGTSGAYEQYF.

With regard to this clone: A read error is possible here, since a much larger clone lies one base away. Other DNA sequences in the sample encode the same CDR3. V and J are TRBV5-1 and TRBJ1-1; D remains unclear. This CDR3 has 14 residues. V lost 0 bases, J lost 0 bases, and 6 bases lay in between. CDR1 and CDR2 (germline): SGHRS, YFSETQ. This CDR3 is CASSLGQMNTEAFF. The CDR3 region has the DNA TGCGCCAGCAGCTTGGGCCAGATGAACACTGAAGCTTTCTTT.

This clone was observed a few times. This sequence joins TRBV10-2 and TRBJ1-2; D remains unclear. This CDR3 has 13 residues. The ends were cut back, 3 bases at V and 3 bases at J, with 8 bases in the middle. CDR1 WSHSY and CDR2 SAAADI come from the germline V gene. CDR3 sequence reads: CASSESHYYGYTF. In DNA, the CDR3 is TGCGCCAGCAGTGAATCCCATTACTATGGCTACACCTTC.

The V gene is TRBV7-2, the J gene TRBJ1-4, with 7 bases matching TRBD1. The CDR3 loop spans 15 amino acids. Germline trimming cut 4 bases from V and 4 bases from J; bases unmatched to any gene: 6. Germline V gives CDR1 SGHTA, CDR2 FQGNSA. The CDR3 DNA follows: TGTGCCAGCAGCTCCCGGACAGGCTTTAATGAAAAACTGTTTTTT. Protein product: CASSSRTGFNEKLFF.

The chain is built from TRBV19 and TRBJ1-6; TRBD1 might be the D (6 bases). V lost 6 bases to trimming and J lost 8 bases, with 23 bases between them. The CDR3 has 17 amino acids. The germline V gene encodes CDR1 LNHDA and CDR2 SQIVND (reference sequence). CDR3 DNA: TGTGCCAGTAGCGAACAACTGCACAGGGTCGGTCATTCACCCCTCCACTTT. Translating gives CASSEQLHRVGHSPLHF.

The V and J genes are TRBV15 and TRBJ2-1, with 10 positions matching TRBD2. Germline trimming cut 3 bases from V and 6 bases from J; bases unmatched to any gene: 8. The germline gives CDR1 LNHNV, CDR2 YYDKDF (reference sequence). The CDR3 totals 16 residues. CDR3 protein: CATSRTPGLAINEQFF. The CDR3 DNA is TGTGCCACCAGCAGGACACCGGGACTAGCGATCAATGAGCAGTTCTTC. The whole variable domain, filled in from reference TRBV15 and TRBJ2-1, reads DAMVIQNPRYQVTQFGKPVTLSCSQTLNHNVMYWYQQKSSQAPKLLFHYYDKDFNNEADTPDNFQSRRPNTSFCFLDIRSPGLGDTAMYLCATSRTPGLAINEQFFGPGTRLTVL.

This clone was counted once. One end of the junction does not line up with germline, which may come from a read error. V is TRBV6-1 and J is TRBJ2-7, with 8 positions matching TRBD1. Germline V CDR1 and CDR2: MNHNS, SASEGT. The CDR3 totals 12 residues. The CDR3 coding sequence is TGTGCCAGCACCGGGACAGGAGACCCCAGGAACTTC. Protein sequence: CASTGTGDPRNF.

The chain carries TRBV7-9 and TRBJ1-1; 7 bases fit TRBD1. This CDR3 is 17 amino acids long. CDR1 SEHNR and CDR2 FQNEAQ come from the germline V gene (reference sequence). V lost 2 bases and J lost 4; bases outside the gene matches: 13. CDR3 nucleotides: TGTGCCAGCAGCTTAATTCCCCCGGGACAGCGGATCACTGAAGCTTTCTTT. It yields the protein CASSLIPPGQRITEAFF.

This clone has only a few counts. The chain recombines TRBV6-1 with TRBJ2-5; 9 nucleotides align to TRBD2. The CDR3 has 14 amino acids. V lost 6 bases to trimming and J lost 5 bases; unmatched junction nucleotides: 7. Looked up from germline, CDR1 is MNHNS and CDR2 is SASEGT. The CDR3: CASSLNAGGETQYF. In DNA, the CDR3 is TGTGCCAGCAGCCTAAACGCGGGGGGGGAGACCCAGTACTTC.

This clone was seen only once. The CDR3 DNA reads as TGTGCCAGCAGTTTCCCAACAGGGGCTGGAAACACCATATATTTT. Protein product: CASSFPTGAGNTIYF. J is TRBJ1-3 and V is TRBV28; 7 bases match TRBD1. Germline CDR1 MDHEN, CDR2 SYDVKM. With 3 bases clipped from V and 2 bases from J, the junction kept 4 bases outside the gene matches. There are 15 residues in the CDR3.

The rearrangement uses TRBV6-6 and TRBJ1-4; tentative D call: TRBD1 (6 bases). Looked up from germline, CDR1 is MNHNY and CDR2 is SVGAGI (reference sequence). CDR3 size: 13 residues. Trimming removed 7 bases at V and 11 bases at J, with 17 bases between. In nucleotides, the CDR3 is TGTGCCAGCACCGAAGGGACACCCGGGAAACTGTTTTTT. It is translated as CASTEGTPGKLFF.

This clone was observed a few times. This chain links TRBV6-5 with TRBJ2-7, with a weak D call TRBD2 (5 bases). The V gene's germline CDR1 is MNHEY and CDR2 SVGAGI. V lost 0 bases and J lost 2, with 14 bases in between. The CDR3 is 16 residues long. The CDR3 here is CASSYSRATQAYEQYF. CDR3 in DNA: TGTGCCAGCAGTTACTCGAGGGCGACCCAAGCCTACGAGCAGTACTTC.

The rearrangement links TRBV5-1 to TRBJ2-1; 13 nucleotides match TRBD2. The length of the CDR3 is 17 residues. The V gene end was trimmed by 0 bases and the J gene end by 6 bases; junction bases not matched to a gene: 6. Germline loops: CDR1 SGHRS, CDR2 YFSETQ. The CDR3 DNA sequence: TGCGCCAGCAGCTTGGGACTAGCGGGAGGTTCGGCCAATGAGCAGTTCTTC. Its translation is CASSLGLAGGSANEQFF.

J is TRBJ1-2 and V is TRBV6-1, with D possibly matching TRBD1 (6 bases). Trimming took 8 bases from V and 4 from J, leaving 20 bases between them. Germline lookup yields CDR1 MNHNS and CDR2 SASEGT. The CDR3 spans 15 residues. CDR3 nucleotides: TGTGCCAGCTCCCTATCAGGGGCCTACACCTATGGCTACACCTTC. Translated: CASSLSGAYTYGYTF.

V gene TRBV7-9 combines with J gene TRBJ1-6; a possible D gene is TRBD1 (5 bases). Germline CDR1 reads SEHNR; CDR2 reads FQNEAQ (reference sequence). V was cut by 1 base and J by 2 bases, with 9 bases left in between. The CDR3 has 16 amino acids. CDR3 loop: CASSLDDRAYNSPLHF. The CDR3 bases are TGTGCCAGCAGCTTAGATGACAGAGCCTATAATTCACCCCTCCACTTT.

The chain uses TRBV9 and TRBJ2-5; 9 nucleotides match TRBD2. CDR1 and CDR2 (germline): SGDLS, YYNGEE. J was trimmed by 5 bases and V by 2 bases; bases with no gene match: 4. The CDR3 is 14 amino acids. The CDR3, as DNA: TGTGCCAGCAGCGTTAGCGGGAGCTACGAGACCCAGTACTTC. This gives the protein CASSVSGSYETQYF. Full variable domain (missing parts from reference TRBV9 and TRBJ2-5): DSGVTQTPKHLITATGQRVTLRCSPRSGDLSVYWYQQSLDQGLQFLIQYYNGEERAKGNILERFSAQQFPDLHSELNLSSLELGDSALYFCASSVSGSYETQYFGPGTRLLVL.

Remarks on this clone: Other DNA sequences of this sample code for an identical CDR3. The CDR3, as DNA: TGTGCCAGCAGTTTATCCTCATCGGGTTCACCCCTCCACTTT. This sequence encodes CASSLSSSGSPLHF. The rearrangement uses TRBV28 and TRBJ1-6; D is unresolved. The germline CDR1 and CDR2 sequences are MDHEN and SYDVKM. Trimming left V 1 base short and J 9 bases short, with 10 bases between. The CDR3 has 14 amino acids.

The gene calls are TRBV27 and TRBJ2-5, with 14 positions matching TRBD2. CDR1 MNHEY and CDR2 SMNVEV come from the germline V gene (reference sequence). CDR3 length equals 16 residues. Trimming at V came to 5 bases and at J to 5 bases, leaving 7 bases not matched to a gene. This chain's CDR3 is CASSQGTSGSGETQYF. The CDR3 bases are TGTGCCAGCAGTCAAGGGACTAGCGGGAGCGGTGAGACCCAGTACTTC.

This sequence joins TRBV6-6 and TRBJ1-1; no reliable D call. The germline V gene encodes CDR1 MNHNY and CDR2 SVGAGI (reference sequence). The CDR3 contains 12 residues. Trimming left V 6 bases short and J 3 bases short, with 8 bases between. The CDR3 nucleotides read TGTGCCAGCAGATCTGGTTACACTGAAGCTTTCTTT. This gives the protein CASRSGYTEAFF.

The V call is TRBV10-2, the J call TRBJ2-6; TRBD2 matches at 8 bases. V dropped 8 bases and J dropped 1; count of bases not matched to a gene: 7. Germline CDR1 WSHSY, CDR2 SAAADI. The CDR3 totals 16 residues. The chain's CDR3 is CASGRLASSGANVLTF. The DNA of the CDR3 is TGCGCCAGCGGCAGACTAGCGAGTTCTGGGGCCAACGTCCTGACTTTC.

The chain combines TRBV5-1 with TRBJ1-1; D uncertain. The germline V gene encodes CDR1 SGHRS and CDR2 YFSETQ. V lost 3 bases, J lost 0 bases, and 12 bases lay in between. CDR3 length: 15 amino acids. CDR3 bases: TGCGCCAGCAGCTCCCTCGCGGGCCTGAACACTGAAGCTTTCTTT. It translates to CASSSLAGLNTEAFF.